What follows are 17 T cell receptor beta chains derived from one specimen sequenced in a study of human T cells and chemical hapten exposure (dated by TCRdb to the early 2020s). The receptor library was made with RACE. Reads for this sample came from a NextSeq 500. TCRdb cleaned the public reads at Q25 with fastp, built clones with MiXCR and kept in-frame beta chains. Rows merge per CDR3 protein into single entries with the most common DNA and genes. This sample gives 340,000 or so distinct CDR3 sequences in total; roughly 6.9% of them show up just once. The ten largest clones take up 8% to 9% of the sample. Sample time point, as interpreted from the label and publication: patch test 1, 2 weeks after DPC sensitization. In light of the paper, this sample's treatment or condition label describes: therapeutic diphenylcyclopropenone sensitization with weekly scalp DPC. The material was whole blood, obtained in connection with sensitization to the hapten diphenylcyclopropenone (DPC). These receptors all stem from a woman aged 18 to 35 with alopecia areata. Some clones in this sample may be carry-over from other donors' samples.

The CDR3 DNA follows: TGTGCCAGCAGCTTAATTCGGGTTAACACAGATACGCAGTATTTT. This translates into CASSLIRVNTDTQYF. V is TRBV7-2 and J is TRBJ2-3; D not resolved. From germline, CDR1 is SGHTA and CDR2 FQGNSA. V lost 2 bases and J 2 bases, leaving 11 bases between the germline ends. The CDR3 totals 15 residues.

This clonotype was detected only a few times. V is TRBV27 and J is TRBJ1-4; TRBD1 agrees at 9 bases. Germline lookup yields CDR1 MNHEY and CDR2 SMNVEV (reference sequence). The CDR3 consists of 14 residues. With 5 bases clipped from V and 7 bases from J, the junction kept 5 bases outside the gene matches. Here the CDR3 DNA reads TGTGCCAGCAGTGTAGACAGGGGGAGTGAAAAACTGTTTTTT. Amino acid sequence: CASSVDRGSEKLFF.

This clonotype turned up a few times. The chain links TRBV24-1 to TRBJ2-2; D is ambiguous. The CDR3 consists of 12 residues. Germline CDR1 and CDR2: KGHDR and SFDVKD. As DNA, the CDR3 is TGTGCTACCGCTGCGAACACCGGGGAGCTGTTTTTT. Residues: CATAANTGELFF.

J is TRBJ1-1 and V is TRBV29-1, with D possibly being TRBD1 (5 bases). The CDR3 covers 13 residues. Looked up from germline, CDR1 is SQVTM and CDR2 is ANQGSEA. The V gene lost 6 bases and the J gene lost 5 bases, with 16 bases spanning the gap. CDR3 coding DNA: TGCAGCGTCGACACGGGGGAGAGGACTGAAGCTTTCTTT. This gives the protein CSVDTGERTEAFF.

This clonotype occurred many times. A junction end diverges from the germline sequence, so it may reflect a read error. This chain connects TRBV12-3 or TRBV12-4 to TRBJ2-5; D is ambiguous. CDR3 length equals 10 residues. CDR3 residues: CASRLETQYF. CDR3 DNA sequence: TGTGCCAGCAGATTAGAGACCCAGTACTTC.

This clonotype has a handful of counts. The chain carries TRBV6-2 or TRBV6-3 and TRBJ2-5, with 8 bases that match TRBD2. Germline V gene data show CDR1 as MNHEY and CDR2 as SVGEGT. The junction had 9 bases not matched to a gene; V was cut back by 6 bases and J by 3 bases. This CDR3 has 15 amino acids. As DNA, the CDR3 is TGTGCCAGCAGCTCGGGGGGGGCCGACGAAGAGACCCAGTACTTC. It specifies CASSSGGADEETQYF.

This clonotype was seen more than once but under ten times. The J gene is TRBJ1-1, the V gene TRBV27, with D unclear. From germline, CDR1 is MNHEY and CDR2 SMNVEV (reference sequence). The CDR3 runs to 13 residues. With 5 bases removed from V and 2 bases from J, the gap between germline ends came to 9 bases. CDR3: CASSIVGNTEAFF. DNA of the CDR3: TGTGCCAGCAGTATTGTGGGCAACACTGAAGCTTTCTTT.

This clonotype was counted at least ten times. The chain is built from TRBV7-3 and TRBJ2-1; 10 nucleotides agree with TRBD1. Germline V lookup: CDR1 SGHTA, CDR2 FQGTGA. This CDR3 contains 18 residues. The V segment lost 1 base and the J segment 2 bases; nucleotides outside the gene matches: 8. In DNA, the CDR3 is TGTGCCAGCAGCTTAATGTCCATGACAGGGGGCGCCTACAATGAGCAGTTCTTC. It yields the protein CASSLMSMTGGAYNEQFF. The entire variable domain, with the rest obtained from reference TRBV7-3 and TRBJ2-1, is as follows: GAGVSQTPSNKVTEKGKYVELRCDPISGHTALYWYRQSLGQGPEFLIYFQGTGAADDSGLPNDRFFAVRPEGSVSTLKIQRTERGDSAVYLCASSLMSMTGGAYNEQFFGPGTRLTVL.

The J gene is TRBJ2-2, the V gene TRBV10-2; 7 bases map to TRBD1. The CDR3 has 16 amino acids. Trimming removed 2 bases from V and 4 bases from J; junction bases left unmatched: 7. The germline gives CDR1 WSHSY, CDR2 SAAADI. CDR3 residues: CASSELRGQPTGELFF. The DNA of the CDR3 is TGCGCCAGCAGTGAGCTACGGGGACAGCCCACCGGGGAGCTGTTTTTT.

This clonotype showed up many times. The chain is built from TRBV5-1 and TRBJ2-3, with a possible D match to TRBD2 (6 bases). In germline, CDR1 is SGHRS, CDR2 YFSETQ. Deletions cut 5 bases from V and 1 base from J, with 11 bases between. This CDR3 is built from 14 residues. The CDR3, as DNA: TGCGCCAGCAGTCCGGGACTCGGCACAGATACGCAGTATTTT. This gives the protein CASSPGLGTDTQYF.

This clonotype showed up just a few times. V is TRBV20-1 and J is TRBJ2-7; D is uncertain. CDR3 size: 13 residues. Trimming pared 4 bases from V and 5 bases from J, leaving 15 bases between. Germline lookup yields CDR1 DFQATT and CDR2 SNEGSKA (reference sequence). Written as DNA, the CDR3 is TGCAGTGCTACCGTGGGGTACGCTAACGAGCAGTACTTC. It is translated as CSATVGYANEQYF.

This clonotype occurred a few times. V is TRBV2 and J is TRBJ1-1; no firm D call. Trimming removed 5 bases from V and 4 bases from J, with 5 bases in between. CDR3 length: 11 amino acids. Germline lookup yields CDR1 SNHLY and CDR2 FYNNEI. This CDR3 reads CASSRVTEAFF. The CDR3 DNA sequence: TGTGCCAGCAGTCGTGTCACTGAAGCTTTCTTT. The whole variable domain, filled in from reference TRBV2 and TRBJ1-1, reads EPEVTQTPSHQVTQMGQEVILRCVPISNHLYFYWYRQILGQKVEFLVSFYNNEISEKSEIFDDQFSVERPDGSNFTLKIRSTKLEDSAMYFCASSRVTEAFFGQGTRLTVV.

This clonotype has a count of ten or more. V gene TRBV4-3 combines with J gene TRBJ1-5; the match to TRBD1 covers 7 bases. Germline CDR1 reads LGHNA; CDR2 reads YSLEER. This CDR3 contains 16 residues. V dropped 4 bases and J dropped 5; count of bases not matched to a gene: 11. CDR3 amino acids: CASSLPDRQGHQPQHF. In DNA form, the CDR3 reads TGCGCCAGCAGCCTCCCGGATCGACAGGGCCATCAGCCCCAGCATTTT.

The CDR3: CASSLDGYSPSGANVLTF. The CDR3 region has the DNA TGTGCCAGCAGCTTGGATGGGTACAGCCCCTCTGGGGCCAACGTCCTGACTTTC. This chain links TRBV5-4 with TRBJ2-6; the D is unclear. The CDR3 runs to 18 residues. Germline values: CDR1 SGHNT, CDR2 YYREEE (reference sequence). The V end lost 0 bases, the J end lost 0 bases, and 13 bases lay between the germline ends.

The V call is TRBV21-1, the J call TRBJ1-1. TRBV21-1 is a known pseudogene. There are 15 residues in the CDR3. CDR3: CASSKVTEEGTEAFF. CDR3 sequence (DNA): TGTGCCAGCAGCAAAGTGACGGAAGAGGGCACTGAAGCTTTCTTT.

This clonotype was observed a handful of times. This rearrangement joins TRBV4-3 to TRBJ2-2; the D gene is possibly TRBD2 (6 bases). The V end was cut by 1 base, the J end by 7 bases, with 10 bases between. The CDR3 has 14 residues. Germline V gene sequence: CDR1 LGHNA, CDR2 YSLEER. Written as DNA, the CDR3 is TGCGCCAGCAGCCAAGGGTCCGGGGGCGGGGAGCTGTTTTTT. Translation gives CASSQGSGGGELFF.

Worth noting for this clonotype: This sequence may be a read error, since a much larger clone differs from it by one base. Written as DNA, the CDR3 is TGTGCCAGCAGCCAAGCCGGCAAGGGGCTAAAAGACACTGAAGCTTTCTTT. Translated: CASSQAGKGLKDTEAFF. This chain connects TRBV4-2 to TRBJ1-1, with D maybe TRBD1 (5 bases). V lost 1 base and J 3 bases, leaving 18 bases between the germline ends. The V gene's germline CDR1 is LGHNA and CDR2 YNFKEQ. CDR3 length: 17 amino acids.